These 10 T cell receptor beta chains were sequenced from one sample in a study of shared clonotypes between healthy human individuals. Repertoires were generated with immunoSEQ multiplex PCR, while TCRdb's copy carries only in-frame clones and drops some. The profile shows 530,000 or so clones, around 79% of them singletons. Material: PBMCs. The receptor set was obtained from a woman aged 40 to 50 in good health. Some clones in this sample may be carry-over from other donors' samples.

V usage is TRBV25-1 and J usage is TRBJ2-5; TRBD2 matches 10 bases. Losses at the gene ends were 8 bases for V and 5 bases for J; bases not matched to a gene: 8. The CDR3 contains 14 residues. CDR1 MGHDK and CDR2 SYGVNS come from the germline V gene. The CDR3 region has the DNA TGTGCCAGCCGGGGGCTAGCGGGAGTGGAGACCCAGTACTTC. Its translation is CASRGLAGVETQYF.

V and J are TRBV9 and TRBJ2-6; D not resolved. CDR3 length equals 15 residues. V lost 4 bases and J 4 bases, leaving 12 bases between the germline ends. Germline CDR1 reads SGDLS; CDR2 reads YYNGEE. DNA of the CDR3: TGTGCCAGCAGCTCGAGGTTAGTAGGGGCCAACGTCCTGACTTTC. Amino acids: CASSSRLVGANVLTF.

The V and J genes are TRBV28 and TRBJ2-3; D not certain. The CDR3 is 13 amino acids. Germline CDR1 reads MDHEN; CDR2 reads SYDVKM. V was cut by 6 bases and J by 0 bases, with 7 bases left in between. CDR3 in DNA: TGTGCCAGCAGGGATACTAGCACAGATACGCAGTATTTT. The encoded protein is CASRDTSTDTQYF.

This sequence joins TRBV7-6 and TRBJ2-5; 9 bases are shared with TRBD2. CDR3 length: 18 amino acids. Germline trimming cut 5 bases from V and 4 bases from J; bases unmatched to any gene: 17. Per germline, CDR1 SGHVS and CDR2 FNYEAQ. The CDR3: CASSRPTPGLALSETQYF. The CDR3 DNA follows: TGTGCCAGCAGCCGACCTACCCCGGGACTAGCCCTCTCAGAGACCCAGTACTTC.

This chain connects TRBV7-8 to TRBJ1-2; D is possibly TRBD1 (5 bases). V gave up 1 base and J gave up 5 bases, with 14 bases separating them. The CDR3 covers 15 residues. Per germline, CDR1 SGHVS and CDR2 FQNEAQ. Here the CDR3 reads CASSLEEGRGYGYTF. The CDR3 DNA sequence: TGTGCCAGCAGCTTAGAGGAGGGGCGAGGGTATGGCTACACCTTC.

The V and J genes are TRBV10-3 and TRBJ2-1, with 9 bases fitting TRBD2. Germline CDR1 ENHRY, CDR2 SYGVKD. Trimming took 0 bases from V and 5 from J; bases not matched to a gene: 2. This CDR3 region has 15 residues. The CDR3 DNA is TGTGCCATCAGTGAGTCGCTAGCGGGAAACAATGAGCAGTTCTTC. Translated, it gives CAISESLAGNNEQFF.

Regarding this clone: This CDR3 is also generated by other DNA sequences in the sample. The CDR3, as DNA: TGCGCCAGCAGCTTGTCAGGGGGGAATCAGCCCCAGCATTTT. It translates to CASSLSGGNQPQHF. The chain employs TRBV5-1 and TRBJ1-5, with TRBD1 matching 7 bases. The CDR3 is 14 residues long. Germline CDR1 and CDR2: SGHRS and YFSETQ. Unmatched junction bases numbered 2, after V lost 1 base and J lost 4 bases.

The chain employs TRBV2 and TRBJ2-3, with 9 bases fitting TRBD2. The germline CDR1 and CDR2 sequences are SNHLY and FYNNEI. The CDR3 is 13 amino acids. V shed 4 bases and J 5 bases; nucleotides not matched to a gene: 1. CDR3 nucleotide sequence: TGTGCCAGCAGTGCACTAGCGGGAGATACGCAGTATTTT. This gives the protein CASSALAGDTQYF.

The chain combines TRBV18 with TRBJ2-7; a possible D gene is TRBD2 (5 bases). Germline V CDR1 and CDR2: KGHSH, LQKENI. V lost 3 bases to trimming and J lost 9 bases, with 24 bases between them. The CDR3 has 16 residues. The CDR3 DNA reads TGTGCCAGCTCACCCTCACAGAGGGCGGTTTACGAGCGGCAGTACTTC. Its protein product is CASSPSQRAVYERQYF.

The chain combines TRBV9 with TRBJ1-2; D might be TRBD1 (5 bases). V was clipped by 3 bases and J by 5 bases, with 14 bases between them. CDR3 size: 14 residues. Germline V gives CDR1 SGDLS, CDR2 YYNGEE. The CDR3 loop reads CASSAAQGLYGYTF. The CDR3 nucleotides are TGTGCCAGCAGCGCGGCGCAGGGCCTATATGGCTACACCTTC.